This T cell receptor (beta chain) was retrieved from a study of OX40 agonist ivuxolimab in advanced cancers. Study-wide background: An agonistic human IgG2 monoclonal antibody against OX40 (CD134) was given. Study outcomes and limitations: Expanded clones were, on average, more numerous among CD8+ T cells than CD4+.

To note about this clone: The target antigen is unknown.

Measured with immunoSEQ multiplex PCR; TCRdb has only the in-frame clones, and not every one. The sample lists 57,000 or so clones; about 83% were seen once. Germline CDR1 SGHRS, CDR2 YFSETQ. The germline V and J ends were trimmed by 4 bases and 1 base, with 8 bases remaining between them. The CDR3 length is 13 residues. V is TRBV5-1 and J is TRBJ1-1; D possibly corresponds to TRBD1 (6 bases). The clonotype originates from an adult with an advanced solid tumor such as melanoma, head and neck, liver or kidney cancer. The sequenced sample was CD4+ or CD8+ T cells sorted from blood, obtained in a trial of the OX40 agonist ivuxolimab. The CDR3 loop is CASSQGQNTEAFF. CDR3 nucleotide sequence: TGCGCCAGCAGCCAGGGACAGAACACTGAAGCTTTCTTT.